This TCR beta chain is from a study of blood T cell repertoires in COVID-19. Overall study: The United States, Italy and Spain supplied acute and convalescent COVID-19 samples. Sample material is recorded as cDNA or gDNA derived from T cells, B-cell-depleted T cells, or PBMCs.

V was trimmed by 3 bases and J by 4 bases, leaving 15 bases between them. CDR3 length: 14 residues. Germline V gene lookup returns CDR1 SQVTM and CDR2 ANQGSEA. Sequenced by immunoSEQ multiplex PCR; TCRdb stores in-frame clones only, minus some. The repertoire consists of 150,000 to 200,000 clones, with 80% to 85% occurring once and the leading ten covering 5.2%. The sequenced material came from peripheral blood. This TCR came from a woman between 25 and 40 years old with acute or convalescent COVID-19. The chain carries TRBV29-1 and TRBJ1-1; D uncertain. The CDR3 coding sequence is TGCAGCGTTGATTTTCTGGGAGGTGGCACTGAAGCTTTCTTT. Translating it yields CSVDFLGGGTEAFF. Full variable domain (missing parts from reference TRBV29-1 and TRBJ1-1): SAVISQKPSRDICQRGTSLTIQCQVDSQVTMMFWYRQQPGQSLTLIATANQGSEATYESGFVIDKFPISRPNLTFSTLTVSNMSPEDSSIYLCSVDFLGGGTEAFFGQGTRLTVV.